This T cell receptor beta chain emerged from a study of blood T cells in healthy people across ages (dated by TCRdb to about 2015). For the wider study: Template switching captured roughly one uniquely barcoded TCR beta cDNA molecule per two T cells in model experiments. Using deep sequencing normalized with unique cDNA molecular identifiers, the study measured how TCR beta repertoire diversity changes with age. Donors were grouped into four age groups: young (average approximately 16 years), middle-aged (39), aged (62) and long-lived (approximately 82). To avoid experimental bias, donors of different ages were randomly spread across the sequencing lanes. For two donors (one aged 18 to 30 and one aged 80 or older), the study analyzed two additional independent replicas of 1 million unique cDNA reads from the same blood draw. Overall study outcomes, separate from this receptor: Observed TCR beta diversity per million T cells fell roughly linearly with age, and a significant reduction was already apparent by age around 39. Estimates of total diversity based on one million sequenced T cells were regarded as lower bounds and as underestimates. Compared with the aged group, the long-lived group had more naive CD4+ T cells, fewer expanded clones and increased TCR diversity, suggesting age selection. The percentage of naive T cells measured by flow cytometry correlated strongly with observed TCR beta diversity. Conclusive comparison of naive and antigen-experienced compartments was prevented by the profiling of bulk unsorted PBMCs. Donor CMV infection status was unknown, potentially confounding age-related changes in expanded clonotypes.

For CDR1 and CDR2, the germline V gene lists MRHNA and SNTAGT. From the cysteine through the phenylalanine, the CDR3 covers 12 amino acids. Only the CDR3 region is kept as DNA, spanning 36 bases read in frame from base 1. The protocol used for the library was 5' RACE. Sequenced on an Illumina HiSeq 2500. A second PCR of about 6 to 11 cycles was performed with a sample-barcoded 5' primer and a J-beta primer mix. A unique molecular identifier was introduced onto each TCR beta cDNA molecule by a template-switch 5' adaptor carrying 12 random nucleotides. Each sample yielded at least 3 million CDR3-containing paired-end reads. All of the RNA was converted into first-strand cDNA using the Mint cDNA synthesis kit, with a TRBC-specific oligonucleotide serving as the primer. Following uracil-DNA glycosylase treatment, a first 18-cycle PCR with universal primers M1SS and BC2_uni_R was performed on all cDNA. In the source study's methods: Normalization of each sample was performed by random selection of 1 million high-quality reads, each carrying a distinct molecular identifier. Reads sharing molecular identifiers were discarded rather than binned into consensus sequences. MiTCR, set to a Q25 quality threshold and the strictest error-elimination algorithm, was used for CDR3 identification, clonotype clustering and error correction. A nonparametric unseen species model with Euler transformation was used to estimate lower-bound total TCR beta diversity. Clones were called with MiXCR by TCRdb after fastp trimmed the public reads at Q25, and only in-frame beta chains were retained. Rows merge per CDR3 protein into single entries with the most common DNA and genes. These V and J calls rely on TCRdb rather than the paper's analysis. Across this sample there are 1.5 million or so distinct CDR3 sequences, with 42% seen only once. The ten largest clones take up 7.9% of the sample.

Of note for this clonotype: It lacks a known antigen. A much larger clone differs from this one at a single base, so this may be a read error.

The donors were around 39 Caucasian individuals from Russia, aged roughly 6 to 100 years, who were systemically healthy. Each donor gave ten milliliters of peripheral blood, collected into EDTA-treated Vacutainer tubes. Ficoll-Paque density-gradient centrifugation was used to isolate PBMCs, with at least 6 million per sample. Trizol reagent was used to extract total RNA from PBMCs, with at least 5.5 micrograms per sample. Naive CD45RAhigh/CD27high T cell percentages were measured by flow cytometry on a PBMC aliquot from every donor. The chain uses TRBV6-4 and TRBJ1-1, with the D gene not confidently named. This sequence was found in a woman aged 18-29 years in good health. Specimen: blood. Here the CDR3 is given as CASRDSTGEAFF. The base sequence is TGTGCCAGCAGGGACTCGACGGGCGAAGCTTTCTTT.